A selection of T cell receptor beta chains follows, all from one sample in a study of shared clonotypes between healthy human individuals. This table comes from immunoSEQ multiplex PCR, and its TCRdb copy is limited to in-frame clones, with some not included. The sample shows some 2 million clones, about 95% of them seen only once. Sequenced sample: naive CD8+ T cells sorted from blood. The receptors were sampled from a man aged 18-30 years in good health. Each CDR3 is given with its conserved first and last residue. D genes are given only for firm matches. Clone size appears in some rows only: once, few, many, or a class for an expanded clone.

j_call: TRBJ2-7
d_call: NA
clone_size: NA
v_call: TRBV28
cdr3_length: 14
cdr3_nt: TGTGCCAGCAGTTTAGCGGGGGCGCGTTGGGAGCAGTACTTC
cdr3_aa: CASSLAGARWEQYF

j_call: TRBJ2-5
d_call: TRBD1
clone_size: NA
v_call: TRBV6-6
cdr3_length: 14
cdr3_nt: TGTGCCAGCAGTTGGACAGGGGGCGCAGAGACCCAGTACTTC
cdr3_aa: CASSWTGGAETQYF

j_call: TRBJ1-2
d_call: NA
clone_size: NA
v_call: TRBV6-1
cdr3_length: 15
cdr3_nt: TGTGCCAGCAGTGAAGGGCTCGGGGTCGAATATGGCTACACCTTC
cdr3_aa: CASSEGLGVEYGYTF

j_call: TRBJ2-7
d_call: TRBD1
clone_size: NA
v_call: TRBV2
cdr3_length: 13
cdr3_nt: TGTGCCAGCAGGACAGGGATGGGCTACGAGCAGTACTTC
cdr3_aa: CASRTGMGYEQYF

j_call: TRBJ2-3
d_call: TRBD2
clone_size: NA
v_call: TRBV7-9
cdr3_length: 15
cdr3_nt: TGTGCCAGCAGCCCAACTAGCGGTGGGACAGATACGCAGTATTTT
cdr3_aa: CASSPTSGGTDTQYF

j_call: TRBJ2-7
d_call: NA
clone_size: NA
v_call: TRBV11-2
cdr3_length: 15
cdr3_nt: TGTGCCAGCAGCTTAGTCCCAGGGGGGGGATACGAGCAGTACTTC
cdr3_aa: CASSLVPGGGYEQYF

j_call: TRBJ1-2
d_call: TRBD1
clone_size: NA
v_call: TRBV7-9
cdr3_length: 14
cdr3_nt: TGTGCCAGCAACATCTTGCGGACAGGGAATGGCTACACCTTC
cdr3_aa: CASNILRTGNGYTF

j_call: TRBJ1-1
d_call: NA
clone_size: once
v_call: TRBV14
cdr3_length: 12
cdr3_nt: TGTGCCAGCAGGGCAATGAACACTGAAGCTTTCTTT
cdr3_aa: CASRAMNTEAFF

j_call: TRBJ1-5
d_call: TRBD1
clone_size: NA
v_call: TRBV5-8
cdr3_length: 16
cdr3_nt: TGTGCCAGCAGTTTTTCTTTGACAGGGGAGGCTCAGCCCCAGCATTTT
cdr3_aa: CASSFSLTGEAQPQHF

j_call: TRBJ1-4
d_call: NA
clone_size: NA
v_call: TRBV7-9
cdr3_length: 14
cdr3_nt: TGTGCCAGCAGCCCCCCGTGGACGGAAGAAAAACTGTTTTTT
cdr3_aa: CASSPPWTEEKLFF

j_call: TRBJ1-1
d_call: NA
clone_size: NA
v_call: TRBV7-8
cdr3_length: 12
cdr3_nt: TGTGCCAGCAGCTATGGTAACACTGAAGCTTTCTTT
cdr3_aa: CASSYGNTEAFF

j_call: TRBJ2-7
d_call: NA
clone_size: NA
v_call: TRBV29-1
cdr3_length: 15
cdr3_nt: TGCAGCGTTGAAGAAGGGGCGTCCGGAATCTACGAGCAGTACTTC
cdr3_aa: CSVEEGASGIYEQYF

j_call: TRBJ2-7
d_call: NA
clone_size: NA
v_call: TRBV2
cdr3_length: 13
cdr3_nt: TGTGCCAGCAGTGTAGGGACGGAGTACGAGCAGTACTTC
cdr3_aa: CASSVGTEYEQYF

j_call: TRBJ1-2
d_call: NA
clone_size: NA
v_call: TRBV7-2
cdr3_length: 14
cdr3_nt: TGTGCCAGCAGCTTACAGGGAAGGGACTATGGCTACACCTTC
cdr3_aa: CASSLQGRDYGYTF

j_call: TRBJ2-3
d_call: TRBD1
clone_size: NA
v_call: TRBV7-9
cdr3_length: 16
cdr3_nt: TGTGCCAGCAGCTTGAACGACAGGGGGCTTGTAGATACGCAGTATTTT
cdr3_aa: CASSLNDRGLVDTQYF

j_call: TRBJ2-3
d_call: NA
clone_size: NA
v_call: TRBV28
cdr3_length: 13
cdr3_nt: TGTGCCAGCAGTTTACAGAGCACAGATACGCAGTATTTT
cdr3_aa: CASSLQSTDTQYF

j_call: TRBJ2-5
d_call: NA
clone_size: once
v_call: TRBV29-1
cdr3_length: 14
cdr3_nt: TGCAGCGTTGAAGATTGGCAGGTTGGGGAGACCCAGTACTTC
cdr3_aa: CSVEDWQVGETQYF

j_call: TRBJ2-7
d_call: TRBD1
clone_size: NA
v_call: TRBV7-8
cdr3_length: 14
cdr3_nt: TGTGCCAGCAGCGTGGGACAGGGAGTGTACGAGCAGTACTTC
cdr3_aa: CASSVGQGVYEQYF

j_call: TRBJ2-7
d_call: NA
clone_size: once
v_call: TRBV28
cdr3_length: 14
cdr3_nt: TGTGCCAGCAGCAGATCCGGGACTCCCTACGAGCAGTACTTC
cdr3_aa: CASSRSGTPYEQYF

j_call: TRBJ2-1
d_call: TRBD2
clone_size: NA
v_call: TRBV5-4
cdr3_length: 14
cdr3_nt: TGTGCCAGCAGCGCCCTAGCGGGAGTAACTGAGCAGTTCTTC
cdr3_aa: CASSALAGVTEQFF

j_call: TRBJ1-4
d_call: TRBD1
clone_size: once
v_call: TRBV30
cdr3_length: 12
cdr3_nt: TGTGCCTGGGCAGGGGGAAATGAAAAACTGTTTTTT
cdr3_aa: CAWAGGNEKLFF

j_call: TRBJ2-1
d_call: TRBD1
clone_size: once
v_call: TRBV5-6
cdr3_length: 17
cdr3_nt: TGTGCCAGCAGCTCCCCACCGGGACAGGGTATATACAATGAGCAGTTCTTC
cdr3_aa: CASSSPPGQGIYNEQFF

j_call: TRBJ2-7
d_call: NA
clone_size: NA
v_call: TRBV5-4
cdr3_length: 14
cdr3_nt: TGTGCCAGCAGCACAGGGGGGGGATACTACGAGCAGTACTTC
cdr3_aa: CASSTGGGYYEQYF

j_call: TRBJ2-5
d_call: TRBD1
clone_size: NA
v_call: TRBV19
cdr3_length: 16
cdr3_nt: TGTGCCAGTAGCTCGGACAGGGAGGCTATTTGGGAGACCCAGTACTTC
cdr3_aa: CASSSDREAIWETQYF

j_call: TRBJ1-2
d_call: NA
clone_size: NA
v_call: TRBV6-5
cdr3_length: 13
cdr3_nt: TGTGCCAGCAGTTCCGGGAGTAACTATGGCTACACCTTC
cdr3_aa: CASSSGSNYGYTF

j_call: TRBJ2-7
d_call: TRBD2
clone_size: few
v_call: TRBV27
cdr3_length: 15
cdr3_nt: TGTGCCAGCAGTCCCGGACTAGCGGCCCCCTTGGAGCAGTACTTC
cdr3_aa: CASSPGLAAPLEQYF

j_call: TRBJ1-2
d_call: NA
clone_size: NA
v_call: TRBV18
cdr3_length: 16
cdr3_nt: TGTGCCAGCTCACCGAGAATAGGGGACTATAACTATGGCTACACCTTC
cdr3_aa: CASSPRIGDYNYGYTF

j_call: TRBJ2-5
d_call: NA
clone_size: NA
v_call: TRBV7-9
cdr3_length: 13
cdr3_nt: TGTGCCAGCAGCTTAGGGGCGGACGAGACCCAGTACTTC
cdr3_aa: CASSLGADETQYF

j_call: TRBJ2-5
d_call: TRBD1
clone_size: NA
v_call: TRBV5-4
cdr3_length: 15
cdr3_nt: TGTGCCAGCAGCTTGGGGACAGGGGGCCCAGAGACCCAGTACTTC
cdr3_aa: CASSLGTGGPETQYF

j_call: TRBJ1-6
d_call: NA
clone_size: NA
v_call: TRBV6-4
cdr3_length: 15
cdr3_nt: TGTGCCAGGAAGGCGGTCCCCCTCTTTAATTCACCCCTCCACTTT
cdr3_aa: CARKAVPLFNSPLHF

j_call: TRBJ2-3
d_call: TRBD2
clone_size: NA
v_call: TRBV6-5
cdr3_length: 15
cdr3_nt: TGTGCCAGCAGTTACACTAGCGGGATCGCAGATACGCAGTATTTT
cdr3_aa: CASSYTSGIADTQYF

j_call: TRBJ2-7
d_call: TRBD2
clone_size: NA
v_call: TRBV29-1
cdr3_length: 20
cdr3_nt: TGCAGCGTTGGGGGTCTGGCGGACCCCCTAGCGGGGGCTAGCTCCTACGAGCAGTACTTC
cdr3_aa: CSVGGLADPLAGASSYEQYF

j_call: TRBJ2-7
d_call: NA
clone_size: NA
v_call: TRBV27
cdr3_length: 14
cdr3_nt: TGTGCCAGCAGTTCCAGGGTAATCCCCTACGAGCAGTACTTC
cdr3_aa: CASSSRVIPYEQYF

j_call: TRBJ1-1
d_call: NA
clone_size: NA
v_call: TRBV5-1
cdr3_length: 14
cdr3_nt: TGCGCCAGCAGCCCAATAGGGGTCGGCACTGAAGCTTTCTTT
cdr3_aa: CASSPIGVGTEAFF

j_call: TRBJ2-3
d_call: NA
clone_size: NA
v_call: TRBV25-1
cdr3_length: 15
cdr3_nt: TGTGCCAGCAGTGGGACCTTCCTAAACACAGATACGCAGTATTTT
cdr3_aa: CASSGTFLNTDTQYF